This TCR beta chain was sequenced in a study of identical twins. Via MiXCR, TCRdb re-called the 5' RACE reads, giving one row per CDR3 protein. The sample carries 1.5 million or so distinct CDR3 sequences, 32% recorded once. CDR1 SGHNT and CDR2 YYREEE come from the germline V gene (reference sequence). This CDR3 spans 16 amino acids. The rearrangement uses TRBV5-4 and TRBJ2-1; tentative D call: TRBD2 (7 bases). Gene TRBJ2-7 matches the end of the DNA better, so the J call may be wrong. The source is a newborn girl in good health. The material sequenced was cord blood. CDR3 sequence: CASSLRTGGSYNEQYF. In nucleotides, the CDR3 is TGTGCCAGCAGCTTAAGGACGGGGGGCTCCTACAATGAGCAGTACTTC.